One and the same sample provided the 26 T cell receptor beta chains below, sequenced in a study of T cell responses to AZD1222 COVID-19 vaccine. The table came from immunoSEQ multiplex PCR; TCRdb's copy has only in-frame clones and leaves some out. The table shows 100,000 to 150,000 clones, with over 90% occurring only once. Source: peripheral blood, taken on day 0 of AZD1222 vaccination. These receptors were obtained from an adult in good health.

This sequence joins TRBV5-1 and TRBJ2-1; 9 nucleotides line up with TRBD2. CDR1 SGHRS and CDR2 YFSETQ come from the germline V gene. V gave up 0 bases and J gave up 10 bases; unmatched junction bases: 11. The CDR3 is 16 amino acids. The CDR3 loop reads CASSLGTGGGAREQFF. In DNA form, the CDR3 reads TGCGCCAGCAGCTTGGGGACTGGCGGGGGGGCCCGCGAGCAGTTCTTC.

The chain joins TRBV19 to TRBJ2-5; unclear D gene. The CDR3 length is 13 residues. Trimming stripped 0 bases from V and 7 bases from J, with 9 bases between. Germline-derived CDR1 and CDR2 are LNHDA and SQIVND (reference sequence). The CDR3: CASSIDHPGTQYF. The DNA of the CDR3 is TGTGCCAGTAGTATAGATCATCCCGGGACCCAGTACTTC.

The V call is TRBV6-5, the J call TRBJ1-1, with D uncertain. Germline lookup yields CDR1 MNHEY and CDR2 SVGAGI. The CDR3 is 11 amino acids. V was clipped by 5 bases and J by 8 bases, with 9 bases between them. CDR3 in DNA: TGTGCCAGCAGTCCATTACAAGAAGCTTTCTTT. Translated: CASSPLQEAFF.

The V and J genes are TRBV30 and TRBJ2-7; D is perhaps TRBD2 (5 bases). From germline, CDR1 is GTSNPN and CDR2 SVGIG (reference sequence). The CDR3 has 13 amino acids. V lost 0 bases, J lost 2 bases, and 8 bases lay in between. CDR3 bases: TGTGCCTGGAGTGTAGACTATACCTACGAGCAGTACTTC. Amino acid sequence: CAWSVDYTYEQYF.

As to this clone: The sample carries other DNA sequences with the same CDR3. J is TRBJ1-1 and V is TRBV19, with D possibly being TRBD1 (5 bases). The CDR3 covers 13 residues. Germline V gene sequence: CDR1 LNHDA, CDR2 SQIVND (reference sequence). V was shortened by 3 bases and J by 1 base, with 6 bases between the two germline ends. The CDR3 sequence is CASSIGGNTEAFF. The CDR3 DNA follows: TGTGCCAGTAGTATTGGGGGGAACACTGAAGCTTTCTTT.

V and J are TRBV12-3 or TRBV12-4 and TRBJ1-2; TRBD1 agrees at 9 bases. Losses at the gene ends were 7 bases for V and 6 bases for J; bases not matched to a gene: 6. The CDR3 has 13 amino acids. The CDR3 loop reads CASTGTGRNGYTF. CDR3 nucleotides: TGTGCCAGCACCGGGACAGGGAGAAATGGCTACACCTTC.

The gene calls are TRBV4-1 and TRBJ2-3, with a tentative D call TRBD2 (6 bases). V was clipped by 5 bases and J by 2 bases, with 14 bases between them. The germline V gene has CDR1 MGHRA and CDR2 YSYEKL. The CDR3 loop spans 15 amino acids. CDR3 sequence reads: CASSTVAANTDTQYF. In nucleotides, the CDR3 is TGCGCCAGCAGCACGGTAGCGGCCAACACAGATACGCAGTATTTT.

V usage is TRBV19 and J usage is TRBJ1-2; TRBD1 matches 7 bases. This CDR3 has 19 amino acids. The germline CDR1 and CDR2 sequences are LNHDA and SQIVND (reference sequence). V trimming: 4 bases; J trimming: 0 bases; junction bases outside the gene matches: 17. This chain's CDR3 is CASSTILGLTGDANYGYTF. The CDR3 nucleotides are TGTGCCAGTAGTACCATACTAGGACTTACAGGGGACGCTAACTATGGCTACACCTTC.

The CDR3 here is CAWSVGATSNQPQHF. The CDR3 DNA reads as TGTGCCTGGAGTGTAGGTGCAACTAGCAATCAGCCCCAGCATTTT. This chain joins TRBV30 and TRBJ1-5; D is uncertain. Per the germline V gene, CDR1 is GTSNPN and CDR2 is SVGIG (reference sequence). Trimming cost V 0 bases and J 0 bases, with 9 bases left between them. The CDR3 is 15 amino acids.

The chain couples TRBV6-5 to TRBJ2-1; 11 bases match TRBD2. CDR3 length: 15 amino acids. Germline-derived CDR1 and CDR2 are MNHEY and SVGAGI. Unmatched junction bases numbered 10, after V lost 6 bases and J lost 9 bases. The CDR3, as DNA: TGTGCCAGCAGCTCAATAGCGGGAGGGCCGGGTGAGCAGTTCTTC. The encoded protein is CASSSIAGGPGEQFF.

V usage is TRBV28 and J usage is TRBJ2-2; D perhaps matches TRBD2 (6 bases). V lost 3 bases to trimming and J lost 7 bases, with 9 bases between them. CDR3 size: 13 residues. CDR1 is MDHEN, CDR2 SYDVKM, per germline. The CDR3 sequence: CASSFGGNGELFF. CDR3 coding DNA: TGTGCCAGCAGTTTTGGGGGGAACGGGGAGCTGTTTTTT.

The rearrangement links TRBV27 to TRBJ2-2; 8 bases are a match to TRBD2. Germline assignment: CDR1 MNHEY and CDR2 SMNVEV (reference sequence). Trimming took 6 bases from V and 6 from J; bases not matched to a gene: 3. The CDR3 is made up of 13 amino acids. The CDR3 DNA reads TGTGCCAGCAGGTCGGGAGGGCCCGGGGAGCTGTTTTTT. Encoded protein: CASRSGGPGELFF.

This chain joins TRBV12-3 or TRBV12-4 and TRBJ2-1; tentative D call: TRBD2 (6 bases). V was pared by 5 bases and J by 10 bases, with 15 bases between. This CDR3 has 13 residues. The CDR3, as DNA: TGTGCCAGCAGTCGCCCAGACACTAGCGAGCAGTTCTTC. Protein: CASSRPDTSEQFF.

The chain employs TRBV7-2 and TRBJ1-2, with D unclear. Germline CDR1 is SGHTA and CDR2 is FQGNSA. The CDR3 runs to 15 residues. V lost 1 base, J lost 4 bases, and 13 bases lay in between. As DNA, the CDR3 is TGTGCCAGCAGCTTAGATCCTCAGGATTTCTATGGCTACACCTTC. Its protein is CASSLDPQDFYGYTF.

The chain joins TRBV5-6 to TRBJ1-1; D is ambiguous. The V end lost 4 bases, the J end lost 0 bases, and 13 bases lay between the germline ends. Germline lookup yields CDR1 SGHDT and CDR2 YYEEEE. CDR3 length equals 15 residues. This chain's CDR3 is CASSPIRNVNTEAFF. CDR3 coding DNA: TGTGCCAGCAGCCCTATCAGGAACGTGAACACTGAAGCTTTCTTT.

V gene TRBV4-1 combines with J gene TRBJ1-1; D not resolved. This CDR3 region has 14 residues. V was pared by 0 bases and J by 1 base, with 6 bases between. In germline, CDR1 is MGHRA, CDR2 YSYEKL. The CDR3 spells CASSQDDRNTEAFF. The CDR3 DNA follows: TGCGCCAGCAGCCAAGACGACCGGAACACTGAAGCTTTCTTT.

This clone was counted once. The chain couples TRBV28 to TRBJ1-5; a possible D gene is TRBD1 (5 bases). The germline V gene has CDR1 MDHEN and CDR2 SYDVKM. The CDR3 contains 16 residues. The V and J ends lost 3 bases and 0 bases respectively, with 12 bases between them. The CDR3 DNA is TGTGCCAGCAGTTTGGGGGGTCTGTATAGCAATCAGCCCCAGCATTTT. This gives the protein CASSLGGLYSNQPQHF.

The rearrangement joins TRBV18 to TRBJ2-3; 9 bases map to TRBD1. This CDR3 region has 16 residues. CDR1 is KGHSH, CDR2 LQKENI, per germline. V gave up 2 bases and J gave up 5 bases; unmatched junction bases: 8. This chain's CDR3 is CASSPLGQGMRDTQYF. The CDR3 DNA reads TGTGCCAGCTCACCATTGGGACAGGGTATGCGAGATACGCAGTATTTT.

The rearrangement joins TRBV6-5 to TRBJ1-3, with TRBD1 identical over 10 bases. This CDR3 is built from 15 residues. Germline trimming cut 6 bases from V and 0 bases from J; bases unmatched to any gene: 2. The V gene's germline CDR1 is MNHEY and CDR2 SVGAGI. The CDR3 DNA is TGTGCCAGCAGCGGACAGGGGGTCTCTGGAAACACCATATATTTT. It is translated as CASSGQGVSGNTIYF.

This rearrangement joins TRBV28 to TRBJ1-2; 9 nucleotides align to TRBD1. Germline V gene lookup returns CDR1 MDHEN and CDR2 SYDVKM. Losses at the gene ends were 2 bases for V and 6 bases for J; bases not matched to a gene: 13. This CDR3 spans 17 amino acids. CDR3 in amino acids: CASSLATRTGAYNGYTF. DNA for the CDR3: TGTGCCAGCAGTTTAGCTACAAGGACAGGGGCCTATAATGGCTACACCTTC.

The V and J genes are TRBV27 and TRBJ1-6; tentative D call: TRBD1 (5 bases). There are 15 residues in the CDR3. V was clipped by 8 bases and J by 5 bases, with 16 bases between them. The germline V gene has CDR1 MNHEY and CDR2 SMNVEV (reference sequence). The CDR3 DNA reads TGTGCCAGCCAACCCTGGGACGGCAATAATTCACCCCTCCACTTT. It is translated as CASQPWDGNNSPLHF.

V is TRBV12-5 and J is TRBJ1-5; D unresolved. Trimming left V 1 base short and J 6 bases short, with 4 bases between. CDR1 and CDR2 (germline): LGHNT, FRNRAP. The CDR3 is made up of 12 amino acids. Here the CDR3 DNA reads TGTGCTAGTGGTTTGGAGAGTCAGCCCCAGCATTTT. Translating it yields CASGLESQPQHF.

The chain joins TRBV6-2 or TRBV6-3 to TRBJ2-7; no clear D. This CDR3 has 13 residues. Trimming pared 5 bases from V and 3 bases from J, leaving 11 bases between. The germline gives CDR1 MNHEY, CDR2 SVGEGT. CDR3 region: CASSPPMVYEQYF. CDR3 bases: TGTGCCAGCAGTCCCCCCATGGTCTACGAGCAGTACTTC.

The chain is built from TRBV3-1 (or the pseudogene TRBV3-2) and TRBJ1-3; D uncertain. Trimming took off 4 bases at V and 11 bases at J, with 0 bases between the two ends. CDR1 and CDR2 from the germline V gene are LGHDT and YNNKEL (reference sequence). This CDR3 is 8 amino acids long. The CDR3 DNA follows: TGTGCCAGCAGCCCCATATATTTT. Protein: CASSPIYF.

The chain combines TRBV18 with TRBJ1-5; D is uncertain. Trimming cost V 0 bases and J 3 bases, with 12 bases left between them. The CDR3 spans 16 residues. Germline V CDR1 and CDR2: KGHSH, LQKENI. The DNA of the CDR3 is TGTGCCAGCTCACCACCTAATATAGGTGACAATCAGCCCCAGCATTTT. It translates to CASSPPNIGDNQPQHF.

This chain joins TRBV2 and TRBJ1-4, with D tentatively TRBD1 (6 bases). Germline assignment: CDR1 SNHLY and CDR2 FYNNEI. V dropped 6 bases and J dropped 3 bases, with 14 bases sitting between them. This CDR3 spans 15 amino acids. The CDR3 DNA reads TGTGCCAGCAGAAACTTACAGGGACCTAATGAAAAACTGTTTTTT. This sequence encodes CASRNLQGPNEKLFF.